This TCR beta chain is drawn from a study of blood T cell repertoires in COVID-19. Overall study context: Acute and convalescent COVID-19 specimens originated in the United States, Italy and Spain. T cells, B-cell-depleted T cells, or PBMCs supplied cDNA or gDNA.

Original processing methods: It was from reference gene primer amplification that nucleated cell counts were estimated. Here immunoSEQ multiplex PCR was the method, and the copy in TCRdb shows in-frame clones only, minus some. The V and J calls and clone size are taken from that table; D and trimming were inferred from the DNA. The sample has roughly 250,000 clones, 75% to 90% seen once. The source material was peripheral blood. This sequence originates from a man between 60 and 75 years old who had recovered from COVID-19.

In DNA form, the CDR3 reads TGTGCCACCAGCAGATCATCACGACAGGGGAGCAGGTACAATGAGCAGTTCTTC. It specifies CATSRSSRQGSRYNEQFF. The V gene is TRBV15, the J gene TRBJ2-1; 8 bases map to TRBD1. After removal of 2 bases from V and 4 bases from J, the junction contained 13 bases not matched to a gene. The CDR3 has 18 residues. The germline gives CDR1 LNHNV, CDR2 YYDKDF (reference sequence).